The clone carrying this TCR beta chain was seen repeatedly, ten times or more. Its antigen remains unidentified. This record belongs to a study of T cell repertoires in cytomegalovirus infection. Study as a whole: Public TCR beta signatures were indicative of both CMV infection and a matching HLA type.

The CDR3 has 12 amino acids. V lost 8 bases, J lost 10 bases, and 7 bases stayed unmatched. Germline V gene sequence: CDR1 SEHNR, CDR2 FQNEAQ (reference sequence). TCRdb itself ran the reads through MiXCR, one entry per CDR3 protein. The sample includes hundreds of thousands of distinct CDR3 sequences, roughly a third of them seen just once. The specimen was cultured PBMCs, collected from culture after CMV antigen stimulation. This receptor was obtained from a human donor in good health (CMV status not recorded). Some clones in this sample may be carry-over from other donors' samples. The V and J genes are TRBV7-9 and TRBJ2-2; 7 bases agree with TRBD2. The CDR3 region is CASLGLAVELFF. CDR3 sequence (DNA): TGTGCCAGCCTTGGTCTAGCGGTGGAGCTGTTTTTT.